This TCR beta chain was recovered during a study of blood T cell repertoires in COVID-19. Study context: From T cells, B-cell-depleted T cells, or PBMCs came the material, which was cDNA or gDNA.

The protocol was immunoSEQ multiplex PCR, while the TCRdb copy is restricted to in-frame clones and leaves out a portion. The sample has some 87,000 clones, roughly 92% seen once. The germline V gene encodes CDR1 LNHDA and CDR2 SQIVND (reference sequence). The CDR3 runs 16 residues. V lost 6 bases to trimming and J lost 0 bases, with 15 bases between them. The genes are TRBV19 and TRBJ1-5; possibly TRBD1 for D (5 bases). The clonotype comes from an older woman with active COVID-19. Sample: peripheral blood. The CDR3 DNA is TGTGCCAGTAGCCCCGTAACCGGGGGTAGCAATCAGCCCCAGCATTTT. Protein product: CASSPVTGGSNQPQHF.